A single sample gave rise to the 24 T cell receptor beta chains below, sequenced in a study of post-analysis software for immune sequencing data. Notes on the study in general: Controls had lower frequencies than patients of 4 or 5 TRBV segments, which included TRBV5-6, TRBV5-1 and TRBV20-1.

TCR beta cDNA libraries had unique molecular identifiers. Using its own MiXCR run on the PCR reads, TCRdb lists one record per CDR3 protein. The profile covers approximately 630,000 distinct CDR3 sequences, with over 45% appearing a single time and 10% to 12% taken by the ten largest. The antigens of these receptors remain unknown. Sequencing was done on a sample of blood. The receptor source for this set is a girl aged 2 to 9 with multiple sclerosis.

This chain links TRBV11-1 with TRBJ2-7; D tentatively fits TRBD1 or TRBD2 (5 bases each). V lost 3 bases to trimming and J lost 0 bases, with 12 bases between them. Germline V gene lookup returns CDR1 SGHAT and CDR2 FQDESV (reference sequence). This CDR3 has 15 residues. CDR3 in DNA: TGTGCCAGCAGCTTCACGGGGCAATCCTCCTACGAGCAGTACTTC. It codes for CASSFTGQSSYEQYF.

This clonotype has ten or more counts. This sequence joins TRBV15 and TRBJ2-3, with D unresolved. There are 14 residues in the CDR3. Trimming removed 3 bases at V and 3 bases at J, with 10 bases between. Germline V gene sequence: CDR1 LNHNV, CDR2 YYDKDF (reference sequence). CDR3 amino acids: CATSSLDATDTQYF. CDR3 coding DNA: TGTGCCACCAGCAGCTTGGACGCTACAGATACGCAGTATTTT.

This chain connects TRBV29-1 to TRBJ2-1; 10 positions agree with TRBD2. The CDR3 is 14 amino acids. Germline assignment: CDR1 SQVTM and CDR2 ANQGSEA. The V segment lost 5 bases and the J segment 7 bases; nucleotides outside the gene matches: 8. CDR3 in DNA: TGCAGCGTTAGGACTAGCGGAGGAGGGAATGAGCAGTTCTTC. It translates to CSVRTSGGGNEQFF.

The J gene is TRBJ1-4, the V gene TRBV7-2; D not certain. The CDR3 is 13 amino acids. Trimming took 3 bases from V and 5 from J, leaving 7 bases between them. From germline, CDR1 is SGHTA and CDR2 FQGNSA. CDR3 protein: CASSFAPNEKLFF. The CDR3 DNA reads as TGTGCCAGCAGCTTTGCCCCAAATGAAAAACTGTTTTTT.

This sequence joins TRBV9 and TRBJ2-2; 11 bases align to TRBD2. The CDR3 has 16 residues. V lost 3 bases, J lost 3 bases, and 4 bases stayed unmatched. Germline V gene lookup returns CDR1 SGDLS and CDR2 YYNGEE. The CDR3 DNA is TGTGCCAGCAGCGCTAGCGGGAGGCCCGACACCGGGGAGCTGTTTTTT. It codes for CASSASGRPDTGELFF. The full variable domain, with the rest looked up from reference TRBV9 and TRBJ2-2, is DSGVTQTPKHLITATGQRVTLRCSPRSGDLSVYWYQQSLDQGLQFLIQYYNGEERAKGNILERFSAQQFPDLHSELNLSSLELGDSALYFCASSASGRPDTGELFFGEGSRLTVL.

The rearrangement joins TRBV5-5 to TRBJ1-1, with D perhaps matching TRBD1 (5 bases). Germline V gene data show CDR1 as SGHKS and CDR2 as YYEKEE (reference sequence). Trimming took 0 bases from V and 0 from J, leaving 9 bases between them. The CDR3 is made up of 15 amino acids. The CDR3 reads CASSLEGVVNTEAFF. The CDR3 region has the DNA TGTGCCAGCAGCTTGGAAGGGGTTGTGAACACTGAAGCTTTCTTT.

J is TRBJ2-1 and V is TRBV2; D is possibly TRBD2 (6 bases). The CDR3 runs to 14 residues. CDR1 and CDR2 (germline): SNHLY, FYNNEI. Trimming removed 7 bases at V and 1 base at J, with 11 bases between. CDR3: CASNSGVSYNEQFF. CDR3 bases: TGTGCCAGCAATTCGGGAGTGTCCTACAATGAGCAGTTCTTC.

This clonotype was counted between two and nine times. Its ends do not fully match the called genes, so a read error is possible. The chain joins TRBV20-1 to TRBJ1-6, with D possibly TRBD1 on 5 matching bases. The germline CDR1 and CDR2 sequences are DFQATT and SNEGSKA (reference sequence). The CDR3 is made up of 16 amino acids. The DNA for the CDR3 is TGCAGTGTTAGAGATCCTAGGGGTTTCGATAATCCACCCCTCCACTTT. Residues: CSVRDPRGFDNPPLHF.

The rearrangement links TRBV15 to TRBJ2-7; D gene uncertain. The better agreement between TRBJ2-5 and the DNA end casts doubt on the J call. This CDR3 is built from 15 residues. Germline V gene lookup returns CDR1 LNHNV and CDR2 YYDKDF (reference sequence). The CDR3 region has the DNA TGTGCCACCAGCAGAGACTATCCCCCGGGAGAGACCCAGTACTTC. This encodes CATSRDYPPGETQYF.

This chain connects TRBV29-1 to TRBJ1-1; D may be TRBD1 (5 bases). Trimming cost V 5 bases and J 3 bases, with 13 bases left between them. Germline CDR1 SQVTM, CDR2 ANQGSEA. The CDR3 sequence is 13 residues long. The CDR3 coding sequence is TGCAGCGTTAGTGAGGGGTTGGACACTGAAGCTTTCTTT. Translated, it gives CSVSEGLDTEAFF.

The chain uses TRBV20-1 and TRBJ1-4, with a tentative D call TRBD1 (5 bases). Germline CDR1 and CDR2: DFQATT and SNEGSKA (reference sequence). With 5 bases removed from V and 8 bases from J, the gap between germline ends came to 18 bases. This CDR3 has 14 amino acids. Here the CDR3 reads CSASTSPEGEKLFF. The CDR3 region has the DNA TGCAGTGCTTCCACATCACCCGAGGGGGAAAAACTGTTTTTT.

J is TRBJ2-1 and V is TRBV11-2; 12 nucleotides align to TRBD2. The germline gives CDR1 SGHAT, CDR2 FQNNGV. The CDR3 contains 18 residues. The V and J ends lost 4 bases and 0 bases, in that order; junction bases with no gene match: 7. CDR3 sequence (DNA): TGTGCCAGCAGCTCGTGGACTAGCGGGAAGGGCTCCTACAATGAGCAGTTCTTC. Translation: CASSSWTSGKGSYNEQFF.

The chain links TRBV7-6 to TRBJ2-5; D is ambiguous. Trimming took off 1 base at V and 5 bases at J, with 11 bases between the two ends. The germline CDR1 and CDR2 sequences are SGHVS and FNYEAQ. The CDR3 totals 14 residues. The CDR3 bases are TGTGCCAGCAGCTTAGAAGTACTGGGTGAGACCCAGTACTTC. Translating gives CASSLEVLGETQYF.

This rearrangement joins TRBV5-1 to TRBJ2-1; TRBD2 matches at 12 bases. The V gene's germline CDR1 is SGHRS and CDR2 YFSETQ. This CDR3 has 16 amino acids. The J segment lost 8 bases and the V segment lost 4 bases, leaving 10 bases of the junction unmatched. DNA for the CDR3: TGCGCCAGCAGCCCGCGGACTAGCGGGGTTACCCATGAGCAGTTCTTC. Protein: CASSPRTSGVTHEQFF.

The chain links TRBV5-1 to TRBJ2-3; D is possibly TRBD2 (5 bases). Trimming shortened V by 5 bases and J by 1 base, and 11 bases separated the two germline ends. CDR3 size: 14 residues. Germline V CDR1 and CDR2: SGHRS, YFSETQ. CDR3 residues: CASSGGDGTDTQYF. The CDR3 region has the DNA TGCGCCAGCAGTGGAGGAGACGGCACAGATACGCAGTATTTT. The full variable domain, rest sourced from reference TRBV5-1 and TRBJ2-3, is KAGVTQTPRYLIKTRGQQVTLSCSPISGHRSVSWYQQTPGQGLQFLFEYFSETQRNKGNFPGRFSGRQFSNSRSEMNVSTLELGDSALYLCASSGGDGTDTQYFGPGTRLTVL.

The chain uses TRBV27 and TRBJ2-6, with TRBD1 matching over 11 bases. Per germline, CDR1 MNHEY and CDR2 SMNVEV (reference sequence). This CDR3 is built from 16 residues. Trimming at V came to 6 bases and at J to 4 bases, leaving 5 bases not matched to a gene. CDR3 in amino acids: CASRGQGVQGANVLTF. CDR3 DNA: TGTGCCAGCAGGGGACAGGGGGTACAAGGGGCCAACGTCCTGACTTTC.

This sequence joins TRBV20-1 and TRBJ2-1, with TRBD2 identical over 7 bases. The germline gives CDR1 DFQATT, CDR2 SNEGSKA (reference sequence). This CDR3 is built from 12 residues. The J segment lost 8 bases and the V segment lost 0 bases, leaving 1 base of the junction unmatched. CDR3 sequence (DNA): TGCAGTGCTAGAGATCTAGCGGATGAGCAGTTCTTC. Encoded protein: CSARDLADEQFF.

The rearrangement joins TRBV5-1 to TRBJ2-4; 14 nucleotides align to TRBD2. V was clipped by 1 base and J by 3 bases; unmatched bases: 12. The CDR3 contains 20 residues. Germline values: CDR1 SGHRS, CDR2 YFSETQ. This CDR3 is CASSLSPTGLAGEGKNIQYF. DNA for the CDR3: TGCGCCAGCAGCTTGAGCCCCACGGGACTAGCGGGAGAGGGCAAAAACATTCAGTACTTC.

This clonotype was seen a handful of times. This sequence joins TRBV11-2 and TRBJ2-1; 7 nucleotides align to TRBD1. Germline CDR1 is SGHAT and CDR2 is FQNNGV. V trimming: 4 bases; J trimming: 3 bases; junction bases outside the gene matches: 18. The CDR3 runs to 19 residues. Here the CDR3 DNA reads TGTGCCAGCAGCTACGGGGACCCGGGACAGTTCCACTACTACAATGAGCAGTTCTTC. Its translation is CASSYGDPGQFHYYNEQFF.

V gene TRBV5-1 combines with J gene TRBJ2-3, with D possibly being TRBD2 (6 bases). V lost 8 bases and J lost 3, with 19 bases in between. Germline V gene data show CDR1 as SGHRS and CDR2 as YFSETQ. The CDR3 is 15 residues long. CDR3 sequence: CASSPGLDTTDTQYF. The CDR3 DNA is TGCGCCAGTAGCCCGGGACTGGATACGACAGATACGCAGTATTTT.

The V and J genes are TRBV10-3 and TRBJ2-3; TRBD2 aligns across 11 bases. The CDR3 is 13 residues long. Germline-derived CDR1 and CDR2 are ENHRY and SYGVKD. Written as DNA, the CDR3 is TGTGCACTAGCGGGAGAGAGCACAGATACGCAGTATTTT. Encoded protein: CALAGESTDTQYF.

This clonotype has only a few counts. This chain links TRBV7-9 with TRBJ1-2; perhaps TRBD1 as D (5 bases). The V end lost 3 bases, the J end lost 4 bases, and 12 bases lay between the germline ends. The CDR3 contains 14 residues. The germline gives CDR1 SEHNR, CDR2 FQNEAQ (reference sequence). CDR3 loop: CASSLEAGSYGYTF. In nucleotides, the CDR3 is TGTGCCAGCAGCTTGGAGGCAGGGTCCTATGGCTACACCTTC. The full variable domain, rest sourced from reference TRBV7-9 and TRBJ1-2, is DTGVSQNPRHKITKRGQNVTFRCDPISEHNRLYWYRQTLGQGPEFLTYFQNEAQLEKSRLLSDRFSAERPKGSFSTLEIQRTEQGDSAMYLCASSLEAGSYGYTFGSGTRLTVV.

The V call is TRBV20-1, the J call TRBJ2-3; D gene uncertain. The CDR3 length is 11 residues. CDR1 is DFQATT, CDR2 SNEGSKA, per germline (reference sequence). V lost 2 bases, J lost 2 bases, and 2 bases lay in between. The CDR3: CSARHTDTQYF. CDR3 bases: TGCAGTGCTAGACACACAGATACGCAGTATTTT.

The V call is TRBV5-1, the J call TRBJ2-3; 11 bases match TRBD1. With V trimmed by 3 bases and J by 6 bases, 9 bases remained unmatched. Germline V gene sequence: CDR1 SGHRS, CDR2 YFSETQ. The CDR3 runs to 16 residues. CDR3 sequence (DNA): TGCGCCAGCAGCTCGGGCCGGGACAGGGGGTCGGATACGCAGTATTTT. Its protein is CASSSGRDRGSDTQYF. The whole variable domain, filled in from reference TRBV5-1 and TRBJ2-3, reads KAGVTQTPRYLIKTRGQQVTLSCSPISGHRSVSWYQQTPGQGLQFLFEYFSETQRNKGNFPGRFSGRQFSNSRSEMNVSTLELGDSALYLCASSSGRDRGSDTQYFGPGTRLTVL.